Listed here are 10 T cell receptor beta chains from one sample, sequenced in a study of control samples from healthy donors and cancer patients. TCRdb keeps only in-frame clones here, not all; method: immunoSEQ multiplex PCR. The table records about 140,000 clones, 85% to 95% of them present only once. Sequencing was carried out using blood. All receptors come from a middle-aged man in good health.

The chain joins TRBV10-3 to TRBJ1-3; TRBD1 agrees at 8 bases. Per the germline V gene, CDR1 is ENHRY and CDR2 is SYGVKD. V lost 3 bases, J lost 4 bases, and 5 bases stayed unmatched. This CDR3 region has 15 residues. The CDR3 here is CAISDGQGTGNTIYF. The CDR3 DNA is TGTGCCATCAGTGACGGACAGGGAACAGGAAACACCATATATTTT.

The CDR3 protein is CAWSADPGTYEKLFF. DNA for the CDR3: TGTGCCTGGAGTGCTGACCCCGGGACATATGAAAAACTGTTTTTT. This sequence joins TRBV30 and TRBJ1-4; D may be TRBD1 (6 bases). Trimming removed 1 base at V and 6 bases at J, with 15 bases between. The CDR3 is made up of 15 amino acids. CDR1 is GTSNPN, CDR2 SVGIG, per germline (reference sequence).

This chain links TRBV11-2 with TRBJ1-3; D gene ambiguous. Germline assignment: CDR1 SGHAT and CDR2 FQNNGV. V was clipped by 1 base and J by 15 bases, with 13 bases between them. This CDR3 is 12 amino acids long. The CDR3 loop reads CASSLGGTPKYF. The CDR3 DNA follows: TGTGCCAGCAGCTTAGGTGGCACCCCAAAATATTTT.

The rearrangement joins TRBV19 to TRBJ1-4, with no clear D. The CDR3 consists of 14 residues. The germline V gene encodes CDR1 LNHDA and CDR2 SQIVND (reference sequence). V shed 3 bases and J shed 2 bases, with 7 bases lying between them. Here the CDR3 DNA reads TGTGCCAGTAGTATTGGAGGGACTAATGAAAAACTGTTTTTT. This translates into CASSIGGTNEKLFF.

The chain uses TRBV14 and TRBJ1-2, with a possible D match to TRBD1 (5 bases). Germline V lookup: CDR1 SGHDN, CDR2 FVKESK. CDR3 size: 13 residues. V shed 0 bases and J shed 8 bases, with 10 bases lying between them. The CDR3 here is CASSQEGAGGYTF. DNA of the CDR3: TGTGCCAGCAGCCAAGAAGGGGCGGGCGGCTACACCTTC.

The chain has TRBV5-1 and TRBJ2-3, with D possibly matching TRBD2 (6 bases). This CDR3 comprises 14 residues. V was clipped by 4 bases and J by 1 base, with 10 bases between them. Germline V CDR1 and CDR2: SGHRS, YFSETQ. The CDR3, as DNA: TGCGCCAGCAGCCGAGGGGAGGGCACAGATACGCAGTATTTT. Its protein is CASSRGEGTDTQYF.

The CDR3 loop reads CASLYLAGGMHEQFF. The CDR3 DNA reads TGTGCCAGTCTCTATTTAGCGGGAGGGATGCATGAGCAGTTCTTC. The chain carries TRBV25-1 and TRBJ2-1, with 11 positions matching TRBD2. The junction had 12 bases not matched to a gene; V was cut back by 9 bases and J by 8 bases. Looked up from germline, CDR1 is MGHDK and CDR2 is SYGVNS. There are 15 residues in the CDR3.

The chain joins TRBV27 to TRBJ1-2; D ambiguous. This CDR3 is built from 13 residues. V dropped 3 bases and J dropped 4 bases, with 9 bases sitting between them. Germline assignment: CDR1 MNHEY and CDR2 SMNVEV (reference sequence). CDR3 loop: CASSFGRLYGYTF. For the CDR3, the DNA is TGTGCCAGCAGTTTCGGCAGACTCTATGGCTACACCTTC.

The CDR3 here is CASSRNPVASTDTQYF. The CDR3 DNA sequence: TGTGCCAGCAGTCGCAATCCCGTCGCTAGCACAGATACGCAGTATTTT. The V and J genes are TRBV7-8 and TRBJ2-3; D is unclear. The V and J ends lost 6 bases and 0 bases respectively, with 16 bases between them. The germline gives CDR1 SGHVS, CDR2 FQNEAQ. The CDR3 contains 16 residues.

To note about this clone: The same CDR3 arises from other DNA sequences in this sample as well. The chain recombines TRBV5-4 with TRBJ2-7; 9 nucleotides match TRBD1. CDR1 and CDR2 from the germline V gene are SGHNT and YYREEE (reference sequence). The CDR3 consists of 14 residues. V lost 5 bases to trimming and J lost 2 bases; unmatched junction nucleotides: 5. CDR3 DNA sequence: TGTGCCAGCAGTCTGGACAGGGGACCCTACGAGCAGTACTTC. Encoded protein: CASSLDRGPYEQYF. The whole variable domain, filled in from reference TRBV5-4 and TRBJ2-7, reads ETGVTQSPTHLIKTRGQQVTLRCSSQSGHNTVSWYQQALGQGPQFIFQYYREEENGRGNFPPRFSGLQFPNYSSELNVNALELDDSALYLCASSLDRGPYEQYFGPGTRLTVT.